The clone carrying this T cell receptor (beta chain) appeared a few times. Looked up from germline, CDR1 is MNHNY and CDR2 is SVGAGI (reference sequence). There are 14 residues in the CDR3. J lost 5 bases, V lost 0 bases, and 4 bases had no gene match. Generated by immunoSEQ multiplex PCR, the TCRdb table keeps only in-frame clones and is missing some. This table has hundreds of thousands of clones, about four fifths appearing once. The record originates from a study of blood T cell repertoires in COVID-19. Sequencing input: peripheral blood. This clonotype was sampled from a man older than 75 with acute or convalescent COVID-19. The chain links TRBV6-6 to TRBJ2-7, with TRBD1 matching 7 bases. Here the CDR3 reads CASSYSRQGHEQYF. The CDR3 nucleotides read TGTGCCAGCAGTTACTCGAGACAGGGCCACGAGCAGTACTTC.